The 25 T cell receptor beta chains below all came from one sample that was sequenced in a study of Ad26.COV2.S vaccination and SARS-CoV-2 variants. Stated treatment: around 19 received Ad26.COV2.S at low or high dose, single or two shots; roughly five received placebo; per-sample allocation not given. Sampling occurred on day 63 after the first vaccine or placebo injection. Assay used: immunoSEQ multiplex PCR; TCRdb lists only in-frame clones, some missing. The data hold around 450,000 clones, with 80% to 90% observed a single time. This sample comprised peripheral blood, obtained in a trial of Ad26.COV2.S vaccine versus placebo. These TCRs come from a person between 18 and 60 years old who received the Ad26.COV2.S COVID-19 vaccine or a placebo.

The gene calls are TRBV19 and TRBJ2-5, with TRBD1 identical over 12 bases. The V gene end was trimmed by 4 bases and the J gene end by 5 bases; junction bases not matched to a gene: 5. The CDR3 is made up of 15 amino acids. CDR1 is LNHDA and CDR2 is SQIVND in the germline V gene (reference sequence). The CDR3, as DNA: TGTGCCAGTAGTAGGGGGACAGGGGGCATGGAGACCCAGTACTTC. Translating gives CASSRGTGGMETQYF.

The chain recombines TRBV20-1 with TRBJ1-1; no definite D call. Trimming shortened V by 3 bases and J by 0 bases, and 20 bases separated the two germline ends. Germline V gives CDR1 DFQATT, CDR2 SNEGSKA (reference sequence). The CDR3 has 17 amino acids. The CDR3 DNA follows: TGCAGTGCTAGTCGGTCCCTAGGTAGGACGGTGAACACTGAAGCTTTCTTT. As protein: CSASRSLGRTVNTEAFF.

The V and J genes are TRBV7-2 and TRBJ2-2, with 8 bases fitting TRBD1. CDR1 is SGHTA, CDR2 FQGNSA, per germline. V lost 5 bases and J lost 8; bases outside the gene matches: 10. The CDR3 spans 15 residues. CDR3 nucleotide sequence: TGTGCCAGCAGCCCCAGCGCCCGGACAGGGGGGGAGCTGTTTTTT. Translation gives CASSPSARTGGELFF. Based on the CDR3 plus reference TRBV7-2 and TRBJ2-2, the full variable domain is GAGVSQSPSNKVTEKGKDVELRCDPISGHTALYWYRQSLGQGLEFLIYFQGNSAPDKSGLPSDRFSAERTGGSVSTLTIQRTQQEDSAVYLCASSPSARTGGELFFGEGSRLTVL.

V is TRBV15 and J is TRBJ1-2; D call uncertain. In germline, CDR1 is LNHNV, CDR2 YYDKDF (reference sequence). V was trimmed by 1 base and J by 1 base, leaving 1 base between them. The CDR3 spans 12 residues. This CDR3 is CATSRVNYGYTF. The CDR3, as DNA: TGTGCCACCAGCAGAGTTAACTATGGCTACACCTTC.

This chain joins TRBV18 and TRBJ2-1, with a weak D call TRBD2 (6 bases). The V gene's germline CDR1 is KGHSH and CDR2 LQKENI. With 0 bases removed from V and 2 bases from J, the gap between germline ends came to 8 bases. The CDR3 consists of 15 residues. This chain's CDR3 is CASSPPSSAYNEQFF. CDR3 DNA: TGTGCCAGCTCACCACCGTCTAGCGCCTACAATGAGCAGTTCTTC.

The chain is built from TRBV28 and TRBJ2-7; 7 bases are shared with TRBD1. Germline-derived CDR1 and CDR2 are MDHEN and SYDVKM. Unmatched junction bases numbered 7, after V lost 4 bases and J lost 1 base. The CDR3 contains 15 residues. CDR3 protein: CASSSRRTGSYEQYF. The CDR3, as DNA: TGTGCCAGCAGTTCCCGCCGGACAGGTTCCTACGAGCAGTACTTC. The full variable domain, in which reference TRBV28 and TRBJ2-7 provide the parts outside the CDR3, is DVKVTQSSRYLVKRTGEKVFLECVQDMDHENMFWYRQDPGLGLRLIYFSYDVKMKEKGDIPEGYSVSREKKERFSLILESASTNQTSMYLCASSSRRTGSYEQYFGPGTRLTVT.

The chain recombines TRBV4-3 with TRBJ2-5; D may be TRBD1 (6 bases). Germline values: CDR1 LGHNA, CDR2 YSLEER. Trimming removed 2 bases at V and 5 bases at J, with 12 bases between. The CDR3 has 14 amino acids. The CDR3 sequence: CASSQNPGVETQYF. The DNA of the CDR3 is TGCGCCAGCAGCCAAAATCCAGGGGTTGAGACCCAGTACTTC.

A single count supports this clone. The V gene is TRBV7-3, the J gene TRBJ2-7, with D perhaps TRBD2 (6 bases). CDR3 length equals 13 residues. V gave up 5 bases and J gave up 3 bases, with 11 bases separating them. Germline assignment: CDR1 SGHTA and CDR2 FQGTGA. The CDR3 sequence: CASSPSGDYEQYV. CDR3 sequence (DNA): TGTGCCAGCAGCCCTTCGGGGGACTACGAGCAGTACGTC.

The chain uses TRBV7-9 and TRBJ1-6, with D possibly matching TRBD1 (6 bases). V shed 2 bases and J shed 5 bases, with 19 bases lying between them. Germline V lookup: CDR1 SEHNR, CDR2 FQNEAQ (reference sequence). CDR3 length: 18 residues. The CDR3, as DNA: TGTGCCAGCAGCTTACCCCAGGGGCCCCCGCAAGATAATTCACCCCTCCACTTT. It encodes CASSLPQGPPQDNSPLHF.

This clone was seen a single time. The rearrangement joins TRBV5-1 to TRBJ1-3; 8 positions match TRBD1. The CDR3 has 15 residues. CDR1 SGHRS and CDR2 YFSETQ come from the germline V gene. V was clipped by 2 bases and J by 2 bases; unmatched bases: 3. The CDR3 spells CASSLTGGTGNTIYF. CDR3 bases: TGCGCCAGCAGCTTAACAGGGGGTACTGGAAACACCATATATTTT.

The rearrangement joins TRBV5-1 to TRBJ2-2; D may be TRBD1 (6 bases). Trimming took 4 bases from V and 2 from J, leaving 9 bases between them. Germline CDR1 reads SGHRS; CDR2 reads YFSETQ. The CDR3 runs 14 residues. The CDR3 protein is CASSGGQNTGELFF. The CDR3 region has the DNA TGCGCCAGCAGCGGGGGACAAAACACCGGGGAGCTGTTTTTT. Complete variable domain (other parts from reference TRBV5-1 and TRBJ2-2): KAGVTQTPRYLIKTRGQQVTLSCSPISGHRSVSWYQQTPGQGLQFLFEYFSETQRNKGNFPGRFSGRQFSNSRSEMNVSTLELGDSALYLCASSGGQNTGELFFGEGSRLTVL.

This clone was detected only a few times. The DNA of the CDR3 is TGTGCCAGCAGTGAAGGACTCGCCTACGAGCAGTACTTC. It translates to CASSEGLAYEQYF. The V gene is TRBV2, the J gene TRBJ2-7, with unresolved D. This CDR3 contains 13 residues. The germline V and J ends were trimmed by 1 base and 2 bases, with 6 bases remaining between them. Germline V CDR1 and CDR2: SNHLY, FYNNEI.

The chain has TRBV5-1 and TRBJ2-5, with D possibly being TRBD2 (5 bases). V shed 5 bases and J shed 4 bases, with 9 bases lying between them. The germline V gene encodes CDR1 SGHRS and CDR2 YFSETQ. The CDR3 sequence is 12 residues long. For the CDR3, the DNA is TGCGCCAGCAGTCGAGGGAGAGAGACCCAGTACTTC. Translated: CASSRGRETQYF.

The gene calls are TRBV28 and TRBJ2-3; D unresolved. The CDR3 extends over 12 amino acids. Trimming took off 7 bases at V and 4 bases at J, with 9 bases between the two ends. Germline V gene sequence: CDR1 MDHEN, CDR2 SYDVKM. The CDR3 loop is CASIVPPDTQYF. The CDR3 coding sequence is TGTGCCAGCATAGTTCCTCCAGATACGCAGTATTTT.

This clone has just one count. The chain uses TRBV18 and TRBJ1-1, with D possibly TRBD1 on 5 matching bases. Germline CDR1 is KGHSH and CDR2 is LQKENI. Trimming took 3 bases from V and 0 from J, leaving 11 bases between them. The CDR3 consists of 15 residues. The CDR3 nucleotides read TGTGCCAGCTCACCGCCCGGGACCCTGAACACTGAAGCTTTCTTT. It encodes CASSPPGTLNTEAFF.

V usage is TRBV5-4 and J usage is TRBJ2-3, with TRBD2 matching 12 bases. The CDR3 totals 16 residues. Germline trimming cut 4 bases from V and 2 bases from J; bases unmatched to any gene: 5. Germline lookup yields CDR1 SGHNT and CDR2 YYREEE (reference sequence). The CDR3 reads CASSTGLAGITDTQYF. In DNA, the CDR3 is TGTGCCAGCAGCACTGGACTAGCGGGGATCACAGATACGCAGTATTTT.

The chain joins TRBV12-2 to TRBJ1-1; the table's D call of TRBD1 was not tested on the DNA. TRBV12-2 is designated a pseudogene. The CDR3 loop spans 14 amino acids. CDR3 amino acids: CASRYGRGDTEAFF. DNA for the CDR3: TGTGCAAGTCGCTACGGTAGGGGTGACACTGAAGCTTTCTTT.

This rearrangement joins TRBV18 to TRBJ1-2; D might be TRBD1 (5 bases). Per the germline V gene, CDR1 is KGHSH and CDR2 is LQKENI. The CDR3 loop spans 12 amino acids. With 5 bases removed from V and 5 bases from J, the gap between germline ends came to 9 bases. For the CDR3, the DNA is TGTGCCAGCTCAGGGGACGGATATGGCTACACCTTC. It is translated as CASSGDGYGYTF.

The V and J genes are TRBV5-1 and TRBJ2-5, with 11 bases aligning to TRBD2. The CDR3 length is 15 residues. Germline CDR1 and CDR2: SGHRS and YFSETQ. The V and J ends lost 4 bases and 3 bases, in that order; junction bases with no gene match: 5. In nucleotides, the CDR3 is TGCGCCAGCAGCCGACTAGCGGGGTCCGAAGAGACCCAGTACTTC. Translating it yields CASSRLAGSEETQYF.

The V gene is TRBV4-1, the J gene TRBJ1-4; a possible D gene is TRBD1 (6 bases). CDR1 MGHRA and CDR2 YSYEKL come from the germline V gene. This CDR3 contains 17 residues. V lost 2 bases and J 7 bases, leaving 20 bases between the germline ends. The CDR3 region is CASSQLPPGEGGEKLFF. In DNA form, the CDR3 reads TGCGCCAGCAGCCAACTTCCTCCAGGGGAAGGGGGTGAAAAACTGTTTTTT.

The J gene is TRBJ1-2, the V gene TRBV19; D unclear. The CDR3 spans 12 residues. Trimming took 5 bases from V and 0 from J, leaving 4 bases between them. Germline V gene data show CDR1 as LNHDA and CDR2 as SQIVND (reference sequence). The CDR3 nucleotides are TGTGCCAGTAGTCCGGCTAACTATGGCTACACCTTC. Translated, it gives CASSPANYGYTF.

The V gene is TRBV10-3, the J gene TRBJ2-2, with TRBD2 matching 9 bases. V dropped 6 bases and J dropped 4; count of bases not matched to a gene: 6. Germline V gene lookup returns CDR1 ENHRY and CDR2 SYGVKD. The CDR3 is made up of 15 amino acids. The CDR3 nucleotides are TGTGCCATCAGGACAAGCGGGGGGAGCACCGGGGAGCTGTTTTTT. Amino acid sequence: CAIRTSGGSTGELFF.

The V call is TRBV24-1, the J call TRBJ2-3, with TRBD1 as a possible D gene (5 bases). V was clipped by 0 bases and J by 1 base, with 10 bases between them. The CDR3 spans 16 residues. CDR1 and CDR2 from the germline V gene are KGHDR and SFDVKD. CDR3 amino acids: CATSDLGASGTDTQYF. The CDR3 nucleotides read TGTGCCACCAGTGATTTGGGGGCTTCGGGCACAGATACGCAGTATTTT.

The chain recombines TRBV4-2 with TRBJ2-5; D remains ambiguous. With 2 bases removed from V and 1 base from J, the gap between germline ends came to 5 bases. Germline CDR1 and CDR2: LGHNA and YNFKEQ. The length of the CDR3 is 13 residues. CDR3 sequence (DNA): TGTGCCAGCAGCCAAAGCGTCCAAGAGACCCAGTACTTC. This sequence encodes CASSQSVQETQYF.

The chain has TRBV4-3 and TRBJ1-2, with D possibly matching TRBD1 (5 bases). V gave up 3 bases and J gave up 8 bases, with 19 bases separating them. Germline-derived CDR1 and CDR2 are LGHNA and YSLEER. The CDR3 is made up of 15 amino acids. The DNA of the CDR3 is TGCGCCAGCAGCCAGCTAGGACGGGGCTTAGGAGGCTACACCTTC. This sequence encodes CASSQLGRGLGGYTF.